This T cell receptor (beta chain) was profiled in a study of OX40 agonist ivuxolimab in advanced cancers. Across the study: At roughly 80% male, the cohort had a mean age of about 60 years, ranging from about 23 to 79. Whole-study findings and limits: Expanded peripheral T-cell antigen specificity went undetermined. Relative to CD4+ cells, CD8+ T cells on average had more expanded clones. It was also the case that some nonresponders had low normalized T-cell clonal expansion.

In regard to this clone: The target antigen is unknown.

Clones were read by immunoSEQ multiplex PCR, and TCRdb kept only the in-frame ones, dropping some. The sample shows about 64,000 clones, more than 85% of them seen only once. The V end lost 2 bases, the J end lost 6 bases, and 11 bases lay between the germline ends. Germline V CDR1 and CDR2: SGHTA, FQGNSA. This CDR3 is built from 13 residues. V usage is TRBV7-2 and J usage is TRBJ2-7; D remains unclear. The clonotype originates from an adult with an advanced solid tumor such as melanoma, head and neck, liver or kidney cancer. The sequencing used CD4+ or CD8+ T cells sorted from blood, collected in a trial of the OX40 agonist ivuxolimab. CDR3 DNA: TGTGCCAGCAGCTTAATGGGCTACGGCGAGCAGTACTTC. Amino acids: CASSLMGYGEQYF.